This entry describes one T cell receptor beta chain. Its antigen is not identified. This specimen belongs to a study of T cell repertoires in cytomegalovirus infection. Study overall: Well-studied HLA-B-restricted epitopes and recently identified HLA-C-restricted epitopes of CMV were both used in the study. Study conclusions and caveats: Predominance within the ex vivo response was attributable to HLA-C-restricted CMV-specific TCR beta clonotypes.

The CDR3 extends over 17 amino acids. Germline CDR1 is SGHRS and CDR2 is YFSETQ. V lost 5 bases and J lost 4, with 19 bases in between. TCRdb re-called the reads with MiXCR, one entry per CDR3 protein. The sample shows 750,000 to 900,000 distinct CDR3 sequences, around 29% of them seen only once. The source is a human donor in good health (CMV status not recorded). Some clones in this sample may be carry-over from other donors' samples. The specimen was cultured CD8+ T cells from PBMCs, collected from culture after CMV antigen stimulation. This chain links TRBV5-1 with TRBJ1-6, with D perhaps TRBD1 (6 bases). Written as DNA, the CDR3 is TGCGCCAGCAGACCCGGGACACCTTCGTATTATAATTCACCCCTCCACTTT. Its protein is CASRPGTPSYYNSPLHF.